Listed below are T cell receptor beta chains from one sample, sequenced in a study of cytomegalovirus exposure and HLA in healthy donors. Measured with immunoSEQ multiplex PCR; TCRdb has only the in-frame clones, and not every one. In the table there are 160,000 or so clones, 70% to 80% of which are singletons. Specimen: PBMCs. These receptors originate from a woman in her thirties or forties in good health and CMV-seronegative. The CDR3 runs from the conserved cysteine through the conserved F or W. Each record gives: J gene, clone size, V gene, D gene, CDR3 DNA, CDR3 protein. D genes are given only for firm matches. The size entry is marked missing in some rows and otherwise reads once, few, many or a size class.

TRBJ1-5	NA	TRBV7-2	NA	TGTGCCAGCAGCTTAGACGGCGGCGGCAATCAGCCCCAGCATTTT	CASSLDGGGNQPQHF
TRBJ2-6	NA	TRBV7-2	NA	TGTGCCAGCAGCTTAGACAGGACCCTCTCTGGGGCCAACGTCCTGACTTTC	CASSLDRTLSGANVLTF
TRBJ2-3	few	TRBV10-1	TRBD2	TGCGCCAGCAGATGTCACTGCGGCGGGAGGGCCACAGATACGCAGTATTTT	CASRCHCGGRATDTQYF
TRBJ2-2	NA	TRBV28	TRBD1	TGTGCCAGCGGCTGGAGGACAGGGACCGGGGAGCTGTTTTTT	CASGWRTGTGELFF
TRBJ1-2	NA	TRBV5-1	NA	TGCGCCAGCAGCTTGGCAAGGGGTGGAGGCTACACCTTC	CASSLARGGGYTF
TRBJ1-4	NA	TRBV27	TRBD1	TGTGCCAGCGGGACAGGGGGAAATAATGAAAAACTGTTTTTT	CASGTGGNNEKLFF
TRBJ1-1	NA	TRBV11-2	NA	TGTGCCAGCAGCGCTGGCAGGAGGGGGAACACTGAAGCTTTCTTT	CASSAGRRGNTEAFF
TRBJ1-2	NA	TRBV5-1	TRBD1	TGCGCCAGCAGCGGGGGACAGAACTATGGCTACACCTTC	CASSGGQNYGYTF
TRBJ2-3	NA	TRBV5-4	TRBD2	TGTGCCAGCAGCACCTTAGCGGGGGGGCAAGATACGCAGTATTTT	CASSTLAGGQDTQYF
TRBJ1-4	few	TRBV9	NA	TGTGCCAGCAGCGTAGACTGGGGGGTAGATGAAAAACTGTTTTTT	CASSVDWGVDEKLFF
TRBJ2-5	NA	TRBV7-9	TRBD1	TGTGCCAGCAGCTGGGACAGGGCGTCTCAAGAGACCCAGTACTTC	CASSWDRASQETQYF
TRBJ1-5	once	TRBV15	NA	TGTGCCACCAGCAGAGTAGATTCAGGGCAGCCCCAGCATTTT	CATSRVDSGQPQHF
TRBJ1-5	NA	TRBV19	NA	TGTGCCAGTAGTATTTACAGGGAGGGTCAGCCCCAGCATTTT	CASSIYREGQPQHF
TRBJ2-5	NA	TRBV27	TRBD2	TGTGCCAGCAGCCGACTAGCGGGAGGGATCGAGACCCAGTACTTC	CASSRLAGGIETQYF
TRBJ2-7	NA	TRBV5-1	TRBD2	TGCGCCAGCAGCAATGGGACTAGCGGGAGCTGGGAGCAGTACTTC	CASSNGTSGSWEQYF
TRBJ2-7	once	TRBV7-8	TRBD1	TGTGCCAGCAGCTTAGGAGTTTCAGGGACAGGGGGCGAGCAGTACTTC	CASSLGVSGTGGEQYF
TRBJ1-4	few	TRBV10-3	TRBD1	TGTGCCATCAGCCCCGGGACAGGGGGTGAAAAACTGTTTTTT	CAISPGTGGEKLFF
TRBJ2-1	NA	TRBV18	TRBD1	TGTGCCAGCTCACCTGAGGGGGCCTCCTACAATGAGCAGTTCTTC	CASSPEGASYNEQFF
TRBJ1-3	NA	TRBV4-3	NA	TGCGCCAGCAGCCGATTCGCAGGGCAGGGAAACACCATATATTTT	CASSRFAGQGNTIYF
TRBJ2-3	once	TRBV5-1	NA	TGCGCCAGCTTCACAGGGGGGGGAACAGATACGCAGTATTTT	CASFTGGGTDTQYF
TRBJ1-6	NA	TRBV27	NA	TGTGCCACCGGGAGTGGGGGGTTAAATTCACCCCTCCACTTT	CATGSGGLNSPLHF
TRBJ2-3	NA	TRBV11-2	NA	TGTGCCAGCAGCTTAGGTTCAGGGTCCCTGGGTACGCAGTATTTT	CASSLGSGSLGTQYF
TRBJ1-4	NA	TRBV27	TRBD1	TGTGCCAGCAGCTCGCTCGACAGGGTTAATGAAAAACTGTTTTTT	CASSSLDRVNEKLFF
TRBJ1-2	NA	TRBV6-1	TRBD1	TGTGCCAGCAGGACCGACGTGGACAGGGGTGTTGGCTACACCTTC	CASRTDVDRGVGYTF
TRBJ1-1	few	TRBV6-1	NA	TGTGCCAGCAGTGAACCCCGGGGGGCGAAACCTTTCTTT	CASSEPRGAKPFF
TRBJ1-2	NA	TRBV5-4	NA	TGTGCCAGCAGCTTGGAGTGGGAGTTGGGTAACTATGGCTACACCTTC	CASSLEWELGNYGYTF
TRBJ2-1	few	TRBV28	TRBD2	TGTGCCGGCCCTGGGAGCGGGAGGTGGGGGAATGAGCAGTTCTTC	CAGPGSGRWGNEQFF